Sequencing of this T cell receptor beta chain was carried out in a study of T-cell reconstitution after alpha-beta-depleted transplantation in children. Unique molecular identifiers were incorporated into the prepared TCRbeta library. TCRdb redid the calling of the PCR reads with MiXCR, one entry per CDR3 protein. The table shows about 460,000 distinct CDR3 sequences, with about an eighth occurring only once. Trimming took off 4 bases at V and 12 bases at J, with 11 bases between the two ends. CDR3 length: 11 amino acids. Looked up from germline, CDR1 is MNHEY and CDR2 is SVGEGT. The rearrangement joins TRBV6-2 or TRBV6-3 to TRBJ2-3; D ambiguous. The TCR sequence derives from a human donor who donated a stem cell graft to a child with combined immunodeficiency. This specimen was PBMCs from the stem cell graft donor, taken from the stem cell graft. CDR3 sequence reads: CASSSAGRQYF. The CDR3 DNA reads as TGTGCCAGCAGTTCAGCAGGTCGCCAGTATTTT.